The T cell receptor (beta chain) under discussion was sequenced for a study of T cells after yellow fever vaccination (dated by TCRdb to about 2019). With respect to the entire study: The SMART-Seq v4 Ultra Low Input RNA kit was used to prepare libraries from fractions with low cell numbers. To track T-cell clones before and after primary and booster YFV17D yellow fever vaccination, bulk TCR alpha and beta repertoires were sequenced longitudinally. Bulk PBMC replicates and cell subsets were isolated from blood drawn at multiple timepoints before and after both primary and secondary immunization. Two healthy male donors made up the cohort, one aged 18 to 29 years and the other aged 30 to 40 years.

In the germline V gene, CDR1 corresponds to MNHNS and CDR2 to SASEGT. Germline trimming: 10 bases from V, 4 bases from J; junction bases outside gene matches: 13. The CDR3 covers 14 residues, taking in both the cysteine and the phenylalanine. The DNA shown is the 42-base CDR3, in frame from base 1. The treatment or condition label here, explained by the study, means: live attenuated yellow fever vaccine strain. PBMCs were isolated from peripheral blood using a standard Ficoll-Paque protocol. Dynabeads CD4 and CD8 positive selection kits were used to isolate the CD4 and CD8 T-cell fractions. TriZol was used to extract RNA from bulk PBMCs, from CD4 and CD8 fractions, and from dextramer-positive and dextramer-negative fractions. As to this clonotype: Its antigen is still unknown. Base qualities are not recorded, but no much larger clone differs from it by a single base.

The sample was run on an Illumina NovaSeq 6000. TCR cDNA was synthesized by 5'RACE template switching, which introduced a universal primer site and unique molecular identifiers. Priming of cDNA synthesis was performed from both the TCR alpha and TCR beta constant segments. Libraries were amplified in two PCR steps, with sample barcodes and sequencing adapters added in the second step. Libraries were sequenced on Illumina HiSeq 2500 (2x100 bp) or NovaSeq (2x150 bp). The study's processing was this. MIGEC was used to demultiplex reads and collapse the reads into UMI consensus sequences, and MiXCR was used for V(D)J alignment. Vaccine-responding clonotypes were defined with edgeR using replicate PBMC samples, requiring FDR below 0.01 and a log2 fold change above 5 up to day 15. CD4 or CD8 identity was assigned to each bulk clonotype according to whether the clonotype was present at higher abundance in the sequenced CD4 repertoire or the sequenced CD8 repertoire. TCRdb reprocessing: public reads trimmed at Q25 with fastp, clones called with MiXCR, in-frame beta chains kept. One record per CDR3 amino acid sequence lists the most common genes and DNA. It is TCRdb's table, rather than the study itself, that gives the V and J calls and clone size. This sample is represented by some 340,000 distinct CDR3 sequences; roughly 10% of them were singletons. Together, the top ten hold about 3.3% of the sample.

General conclusions and limits of the study: Most clones expanded after primary vaccination (approximately 96% of CD4 and about 85% of CD8) were re-detected after the booster, suggesting that broad memory maintenance occurred. Because the study included only a couple of donors, the extent to which the findings can be generalized is limited. A small share of clonotypes occurred in both CD4 and CD8 compartments, likely arising from convergent recombination. FACS-sorted repertoires could contain abundant contaminating clonotypes from the bulk population, so computational filtering was required. The secondary T-cell response was weaker than the primary response but faster, peaking on day 5 instead of day 15.

This clonotype was sampled from a man aged 18 to 35 who received the YFV17D yellow fever vaccine. In this chain, TRBV6-1 is recombined with TRBJ2-7; TRBD1 matches 7 bases in the middle. Sequenced material: CD4+ T cells sorted from PBMCs, taken 45 days after the yellow fever booster vaccination. The sequenced DNA is TGTGCCACCAAAATCGGACAGGCTCCTTACGAGCAGTACTTC. This codes for CATKIGQAPYEQYF.